This T cell receptor beta chain was recovered during a study of CD8 T cells in Susac syndrome. The trim removed 3 bases at V and 3 bases at J, leaving 7 bases unmatched. This CDR3 is built from 16 residues. Germline V CDR1 and CDR2: SGHDN, FVKESK. Negative magnetic isolation gave CD8+ and CD4+ cells; FACS enriched CD8+ TEMRA. A quantity of about 0.5 to 1 ug RNA underwent reverse transcription using random hexamers. TCRdb ran MiXCR on the immunoSEQ multiplex PCR reads and lists one entry per CDR3 protein. The sample includes around 120,000 distinct CDR3 sequences, about 92% seen only once; the top ten take roughly 0.088%.

The sequence was collected from a human donor with multiple sclerosis. The chain recombines TRBV14 with TRBJ2-2, with 7 bases lining up with TRBD2. Sequenced material: CD4+ T cells from PBMCs. CDR3 protein: CASSQRLATDTGELFF. For the CDR3, the DNA is TGTGCCAGCAGCCAGCGACTAGCTACCGACACCGGGGAGCTGTTTTTT.